These T cell receptor beta chains were read from a single sample in a study of cytomegalovirus exposure and HLA in healthy donors. Libraries were prepared by immunoSEQ multiplex PCR; TCRdb keeps only in-frame clonotypes and omits some of them. The sample lists about 200,000 clones; about four fifths were seen once. Material for sequencing was PBMCs. Source of these receptors: a woman aged 45 to 65 in good health and CMV-seronegative. Each CDR3 is given with its conserved first and last residue.

v_gene: TRBV7-3; CDR3aa: CASKCREGLNTEAFF
v_gene: TRBV27; CDR3aa: CASRGLGAGNSPLHF
v_gene: TRBV7-2; CDR3aa: CASSFSGGSTDTQYF
v_gene: TRBV15; CDR3aa: CATGVNYRDYTF
v_gene: TRBV19; CDR3aa: CASSNRQHNQPQHF
v_gene: TRBV2; CDR3aa: CASSEGYSSLQETQYF
v_gene: TRBV7-8; CDR3aa: CASSLEGVGQPQHF
v_gene: TRBV10-2; CDR3aa: CASGPGQATEAFF
v_gene: TRBV5-4; CDR3aa: CASSLVGRTEDTQYF
v_gene: TRBV15; CDR3aa: CATSRRRGGVAGRHTIYF
v_gene: TRBV7-9; CDR3aa: CASSPPRYDEQYF
v_gene: TRBV5-1; CDR3aa: CASSPGGLSTDTQYF
v_gene: TRBV5-1; CDR3aa: CASSTSITDTQYF
v_gene: TRBV27; CDR3aa: CASSQAGGTEAFF
v_gene: TRBV6-5; CDR3aa: CASSYSLPGPNQPQHF
v_gene: TRBV11-2; CDR3aa: CASSYDSLNSPLHF
v_gene: TRBV27; CDR3aa: CASSRRTGEKLFF
v_gene: TRBV5-1; CDR3aa: CASSSLLAGGLNEQFF
v_gene: TRBV6-5; CDR3aa: CASSYSGRGSNQPQHF
v_gene: TRBV14; CDR3aa: CASSRGPGQGQETQYF
v_gene: TRBV7-8; CDR3aa: CASSLVRGQGGNEQYF
v_gene: TRBV7-2; CDR3aa: CASSPSSAYNEQFF
v_gene: TRBV21-1; CDR3aa: CASSKVASGSSYEQYF
v_gene: TRBV18; CDR3aa: CASSPIGSGRDTEAFF
v_gene: TRBV6-5; CDR3aa: CASSYSWTGANTEAFF
v_gene: TRBV7-2; CDR3aa: CASSLTYNEQFF
v_gene: TRBV11-2; CDR3aa: CASSLAQGSANEQFF
v_gene: TRBV5-1; CDR3aa: CASSLAGTGSTNYGYTF
v_gene: TRBV7-2; CDR3aa: CASSSGSGAGSKNIQYF
v_gene: TRBV6-5; CDR3aa: CASSYGLAGVDEQFF
v_gene: TRBV10-3; CDR3aa: CAISPPGTSYEQYF
v_gene: TRBV11-2; CDR3aa: CASSSSTSTEAFF
v_gene: TRBV5-6; CDR3aa: CASSRFGLSPRLAKNIQYF
v_gene: TRBV7-9; CDR3aa: CASSPGQGASNEKLFF
v_gene: TRBV18; CDR3aa: CASSPQLIDYEQYF
v_gene: TRBV28; CDR3aa: CASSPPGLHNEQFF
v_gene: TRBV29-1; CDR3aa: CSVDRTGGKSGELFF
v_gene: TRBV10-2; CDR3aa: CASSERSGNTEAFF
v_gene: TRBV29-1; CDR3aa: CSVETGGKTEAFF
v_gene: TRBV7-2; CDR3aa: CASSFLSSYEQYF
v_gene: TRBV6-5; CDR3aa: CASSVQGAPGELFF
v_gene: TRBV12-2; CDR3aa: CASRLGATMDREAYEQYF
v_gene: TRBV19; CDR3aa: CASSIPDRGFISGELFF
v_gene: TRBV5-4; CDR3aa: CASSPIAGPNPGDF
v_gene: TRBV9; CDR3aa: CASSAPSGEETQYF
v_gene: TRBV4-1; CDR3aa: CASRQDQTSGLNEQFF
v_gene: TRBV19; CDR3aa: CATAVDGDTEAFF
v_gene: TRBV10-3; CDR3aa: CATKISGGDTGELFF
v_gene: TRBV9; CDR3aa: CASSRQGASYNEQFF
v_gene: TRBV23-1; CDR3aa: CASSQGGRGHYGYTF
v_gene: TRBV7-9; CDR3aa: CASTYDRSNTEAFF
v_gene: TRBV7-3; CDR3aa: CASSLTGTGLNEQFF
v_gene: TRBV2; CDR3aa: CASSPGTAFHEQYF
v_gene: TRBV28; CDR3aa: CASSSPGQAHYEQYF
v_gene: TRBV7-8; CDR3aa: CASSLRDRVFPGANVPTF
v_gene: TRBV5-1; CDR3aa: CASSGTGTVAYGYTF
v_gene: TRBV5-6; CDR3aa: CASSPYGTGQEGEQFF
v_gene: TRBV5-6; CDR3aa: CASSLGQGDQPQHF